This T cell receptor (beta chain) was sequenced for a study of PD-1 blockade in mismatch repair-deficient tumors. In the study overall: Patients had around twelve mismatch repair-deficient cancer types, all previously treated and progressing. Study outcomes and limitations: Tumor-resident clones, often undetectable pretreatment in blood, expanded then contracted after pembrolizumab.

Remarks on this clone: No antigen is known for it.

Using immunoSEQ multiplex PCR, the repertoire was profiled, and TCRdb retains in-frame clones only, with some absent. The table lists some 120,000 clones, approximately 80% of them singletons. The TCR-sequenced patients were a few responders to pembrolizumab. Germline V lookup: CDR1 SGDLS, CDR2 YYNGEE. V was pared by 3 bases and J by 7 bases, with 9 bases of the junction left unmatched. This CDR3 has 14 amino acids. The sample consisted of peripheral blood, taken about 60 weeks after starting pembrolizumab. The V call is TRBV9, the J call TRBJ2-7, with 8 bases lining up with TRBD2. The TCR was taken from an adult with mismatch repair-deficient cancer. The CDR3 loop is CASSASGTSGEQYF. As DNA, the CDR3 is TGTGCCAGCAGCGCGTCCGGGACTAGTGGGGAGCAGTACTTC.